This TCR beta chain emerged from a study of blood T cell repertoires in COVID-19. About the study: Both acute and convalescent COVID-19 samples were obtained from the United States, Italy and Spain. The cDNA or gDNA used as material had been derived from T cells, B-cell-depleted T cells, or PBMCs.

The CDR3 has 16 amino acids. The germline CDR1 and CDR2 sequences are KGHSH and LQKENI. Trimming took off 2 bases at V and 8 bases at J, with 19 bases between the two ends. Data came from immunoSEQ multiplex PCR; TCRdb stores just in-frame clones and leaves some out. Found here are a few hundred thousand clones, about 87% of them singletons; the top ten hold 2.5% to 3.5%. V usage is TRBV18 and J usage is TRBJ2-1, with D perhaps matching TRBD2 (5 bases). The material sequenced was PBMCs or T cells enriched from blood (not recorded which). The clonotype originates from a woman aged 40 to 50 who had been exposed to COVID-19. CDR3 DNA: TGTGCCAGCTCACCATCGGGAAAAGTCCCTTCGCATGAGCAGTTCTTC. Protein: CASSPSGKVPSHEQFF.